The clone carrying this T cell receptor (beta chain) is classed as medium-sized. The antigen remains unidentified. The sample comes from a study of spatial heterogeneity in lung cancer. Findings and caveats of the study: Relative to follow-up, resection was when ubiquitous expanded tumor TCRs appeared more in blood.

Unique molecular identifiers, one per molecule, were present on every TCR cDNA molecule. MiXCR was run by TCRdb on the 5' RACE reads, yielding one entry per CDR3 protein. The repertoire holds fewer than 8,000 distinct CDR3 sequences, 19% seen once, with around 18% in the top ten. The CDR3 totals 16 residues. The junction had 12 bases not matched to a gene; V was cut back by 6 bases and J by 3 bases. Per germline, CDR1 SEHNR and CDR2 FQNEAQ (reference sequence). Time point denoted: sample taken at primary tumor resection. The authors sequenced whole RNA from tumor, nontumor lung or frozen PBMC without sorting. The donors comprised about 70 untreated early-stage non-small cell lung cancer patients.

The V call is TRBV7-9, the J call TRBJ2-3; TRBD2 matches 7 bases. The receptor's source is a female donor with early-stage non-small cell lung cancer. This material consisted of PBMCs, taken at surgery. CDR3 amino acids: CASRFTPVGGTDTQYF. The CDR3 DNA reads TGTGCCAGCAGATTCACCCCCGTGGGAGGGACAGATACGCAGTATTTT.